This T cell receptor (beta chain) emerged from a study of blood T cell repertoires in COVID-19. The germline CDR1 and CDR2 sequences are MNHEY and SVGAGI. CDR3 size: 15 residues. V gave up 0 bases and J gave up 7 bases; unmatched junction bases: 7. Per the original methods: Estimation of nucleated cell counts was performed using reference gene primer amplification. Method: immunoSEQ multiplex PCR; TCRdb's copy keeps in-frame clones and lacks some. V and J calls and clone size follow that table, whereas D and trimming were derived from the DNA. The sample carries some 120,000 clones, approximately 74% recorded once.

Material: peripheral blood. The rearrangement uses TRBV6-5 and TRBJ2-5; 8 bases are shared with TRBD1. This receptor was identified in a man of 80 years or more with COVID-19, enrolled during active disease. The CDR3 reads CASSYSRQGSGTQYF. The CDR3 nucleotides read TGTGCCAGCAGTTACTCGAGACAGGGGTCAGGGACCCAGTACTTC.